The TCR beta chain described here comes from a study of radiation and T cells in renal cell carcinoma. Findings and caveats of the study: Baseline intratumoral clonotype presence is unknown without pretreatment biopsies. Top tumor clonotypes rose in blood 2 weeks post-radiation, then contracted.

Time point reported: blood 4 weeks post-SBRT, at nephrectomy. The treatment here: 15 Gy SBRT to primary tumor, nephrectomy 4 weeks later. The tumor was a clear cell renal cell carcinoma. V shed 4 bases and J shed 5 bases, with 12 bases lying between them. Germline V CDR1 and CDR2: LGHNA, YSLEER. The CDR3 runs to 13 residues. To note about this clone: Its antigen is not known.

Sequenced by immunoSEQ multiplex PCR; TCRdb stores in-frame clones only, minus some. Of more than 120,000 clones in the sample, 70% to 90% were seen once. The sequence was obtained from a woman aged 50 to 60 with renal cell carcinoma. The chain carries TRBV4-3 and TRBJ2-7; D is ambiguous. Sequences were derived from blood, sampled from a patient whose treatment included radiotherapy and nephrectomy. CDR3 in DNA: TGCGCCAGCAGCCGAACAACAAGGGACGAGCAGTACTTC. It codes for CASSRTTRDEQYF.